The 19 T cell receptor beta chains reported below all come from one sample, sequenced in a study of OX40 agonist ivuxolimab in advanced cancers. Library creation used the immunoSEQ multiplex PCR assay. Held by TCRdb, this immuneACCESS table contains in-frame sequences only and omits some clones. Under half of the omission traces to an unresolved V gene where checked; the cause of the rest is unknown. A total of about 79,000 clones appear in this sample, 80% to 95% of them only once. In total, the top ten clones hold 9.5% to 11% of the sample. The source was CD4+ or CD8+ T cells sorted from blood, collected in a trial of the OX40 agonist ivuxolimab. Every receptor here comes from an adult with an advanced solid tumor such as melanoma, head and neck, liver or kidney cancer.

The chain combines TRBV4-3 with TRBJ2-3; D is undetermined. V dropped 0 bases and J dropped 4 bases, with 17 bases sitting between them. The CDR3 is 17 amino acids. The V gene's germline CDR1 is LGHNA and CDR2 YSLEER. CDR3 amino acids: CASSQDLPVAEADTQYF. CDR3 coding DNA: TGCGCCAGCAGCCAAGATCTGCCAGTGGCTGAGGCAGATACGCAGTATTTT.

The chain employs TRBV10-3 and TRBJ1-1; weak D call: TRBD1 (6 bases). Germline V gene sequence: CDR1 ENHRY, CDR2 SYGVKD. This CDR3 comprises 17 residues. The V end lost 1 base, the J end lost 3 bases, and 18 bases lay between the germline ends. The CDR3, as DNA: TGTGCCATCAGTGAGTTATTCTTGGGGGGCACGGACACTGAAGCTTTCTTT. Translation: CAISELFLGGTDTEAFF.

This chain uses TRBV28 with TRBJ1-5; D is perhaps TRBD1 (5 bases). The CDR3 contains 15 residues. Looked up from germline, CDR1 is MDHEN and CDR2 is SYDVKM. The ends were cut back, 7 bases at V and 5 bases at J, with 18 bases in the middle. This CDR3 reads CASTAIREGYQPQHF. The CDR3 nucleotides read TGTGCCAGCACCGCTATTCGAGAGGGGTATCAGCCCCAGCATTTT. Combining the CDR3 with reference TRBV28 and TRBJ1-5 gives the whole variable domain DVKVTQSSRYLVKRTGEKVFLECVQDMDHENMFWYRQDPGLGLRLIYFSYDVKMKEKGDIPEGYSVSREKKERFSLILESASTNQTSMYLCASTAIREGYQPQHFGDGTRLSIL.

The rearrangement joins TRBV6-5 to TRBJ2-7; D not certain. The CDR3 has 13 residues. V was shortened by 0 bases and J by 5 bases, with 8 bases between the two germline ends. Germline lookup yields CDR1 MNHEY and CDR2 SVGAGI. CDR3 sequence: CASSYSSLNEQYF. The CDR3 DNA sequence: TGTGCCAGCAGTTACTCCTCACTGAACGAGCAGTACTTC.

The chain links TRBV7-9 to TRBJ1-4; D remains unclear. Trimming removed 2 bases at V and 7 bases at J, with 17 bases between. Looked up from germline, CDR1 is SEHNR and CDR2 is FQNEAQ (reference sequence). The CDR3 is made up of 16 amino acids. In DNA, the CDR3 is TGTGCCAGCAGCTTACTACACCCCGAGGGTGGTGAAAAACTGTTTTTT. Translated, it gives CASSLLHPEGGEKLFF.

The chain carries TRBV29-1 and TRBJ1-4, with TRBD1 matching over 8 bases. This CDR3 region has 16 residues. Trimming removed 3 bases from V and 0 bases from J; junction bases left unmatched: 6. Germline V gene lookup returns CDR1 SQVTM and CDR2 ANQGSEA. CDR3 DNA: TGCAGCGTTGAGCCCTTGGACAGGGCAACTAATGAAAAACTGTTTTTT. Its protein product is CSVEPLDRATNEKLFF.

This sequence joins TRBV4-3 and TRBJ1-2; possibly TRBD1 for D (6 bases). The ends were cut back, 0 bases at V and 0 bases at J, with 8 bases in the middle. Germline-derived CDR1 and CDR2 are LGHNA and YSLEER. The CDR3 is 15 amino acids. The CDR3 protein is CASSQDAGANYGYTF. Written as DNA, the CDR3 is TGCGCCAGCAGCCAAGATGCAGGGGCTAACTATGGCTACACCTTC.

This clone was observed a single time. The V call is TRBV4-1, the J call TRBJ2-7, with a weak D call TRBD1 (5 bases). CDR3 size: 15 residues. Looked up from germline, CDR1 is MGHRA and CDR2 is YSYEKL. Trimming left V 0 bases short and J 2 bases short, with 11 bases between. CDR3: CASSQEPGPTYEQYF. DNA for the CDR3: TGCGCCAGCAGCCAAGAACCAGGGCCAACCTACGAGCAGTACTTC.

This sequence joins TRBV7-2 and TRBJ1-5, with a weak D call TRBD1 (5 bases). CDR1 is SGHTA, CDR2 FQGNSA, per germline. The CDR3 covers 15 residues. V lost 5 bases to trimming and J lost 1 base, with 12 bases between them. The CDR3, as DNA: TGTGCCAGCAGCCCATTGGGGGGGAGCAATCAGCCCCAGCATTTT. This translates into CASSPLGGSNQPQHF.

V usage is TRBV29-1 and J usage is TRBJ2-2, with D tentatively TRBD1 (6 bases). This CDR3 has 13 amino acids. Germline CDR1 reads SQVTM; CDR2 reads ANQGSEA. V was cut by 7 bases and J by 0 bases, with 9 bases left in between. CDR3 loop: CSATGSNTGELFF. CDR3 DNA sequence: TGCAGCGCGACAGGATCGAACACCGGGGAGCTGTTTTTT.

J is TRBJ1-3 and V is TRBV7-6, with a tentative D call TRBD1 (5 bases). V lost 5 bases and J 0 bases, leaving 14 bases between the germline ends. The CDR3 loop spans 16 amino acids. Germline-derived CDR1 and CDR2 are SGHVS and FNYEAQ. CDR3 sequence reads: CASSPTTGPSGNTIYF. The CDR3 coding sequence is TGTGCCAGCAGCCCCACTACAGGTCCCTCTGGAAACACCATATATTTT.

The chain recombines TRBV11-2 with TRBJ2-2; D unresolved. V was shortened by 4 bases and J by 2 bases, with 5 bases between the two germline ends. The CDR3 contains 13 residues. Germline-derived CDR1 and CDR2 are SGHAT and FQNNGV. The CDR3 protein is CASSSDNTGELFF. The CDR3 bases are TGTGCCAGCAGCTCGGATAACACCGGGGAGCTGTTTTTT.

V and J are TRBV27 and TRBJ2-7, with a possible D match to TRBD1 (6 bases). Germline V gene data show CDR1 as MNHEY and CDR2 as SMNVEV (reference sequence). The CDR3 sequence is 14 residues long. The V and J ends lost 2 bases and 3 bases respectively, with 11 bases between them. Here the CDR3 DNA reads TGTGCCAGCAGTTTAGTGACAGGAGACTACGAGCAGTACTTC. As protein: CASSLVTGDYEQYF.

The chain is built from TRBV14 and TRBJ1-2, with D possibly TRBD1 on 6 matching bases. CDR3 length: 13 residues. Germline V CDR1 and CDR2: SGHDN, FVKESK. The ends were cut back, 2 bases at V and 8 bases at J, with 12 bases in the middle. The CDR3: CASSQIPGEGYTF. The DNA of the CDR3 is TGTGCCAGCAGCCAAATCCCAGGGGAGGGCTACACCTTC. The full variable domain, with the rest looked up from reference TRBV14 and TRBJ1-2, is EAGVTQFPSHSVIEKGQTVTLRCDPISGHDNLYWYRRVMGKEIKFLLHFVKESKQDESGMPNNRFLAERTGGTYSTLKVQPAELEDSGVYFCASSQIPGEGYTFGSGTRLTVV.

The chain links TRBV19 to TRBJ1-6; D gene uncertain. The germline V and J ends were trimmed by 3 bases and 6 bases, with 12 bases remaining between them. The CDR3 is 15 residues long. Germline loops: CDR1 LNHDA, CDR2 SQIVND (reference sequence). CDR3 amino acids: CASSIGESFNSPLHF. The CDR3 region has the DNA TGTGCCAGTAGTATTGGGGAGTCTTTTAATTCACCCCTCCACTTT.

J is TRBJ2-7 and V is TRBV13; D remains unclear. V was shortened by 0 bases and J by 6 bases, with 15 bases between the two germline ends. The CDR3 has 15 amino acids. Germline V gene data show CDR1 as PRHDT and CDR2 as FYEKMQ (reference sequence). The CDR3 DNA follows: TGTGCCAGCAGCTTAGGAATTTTGGAATCTGGCGAGCAGTACTTC. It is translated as CASSLGILESGEQYF.

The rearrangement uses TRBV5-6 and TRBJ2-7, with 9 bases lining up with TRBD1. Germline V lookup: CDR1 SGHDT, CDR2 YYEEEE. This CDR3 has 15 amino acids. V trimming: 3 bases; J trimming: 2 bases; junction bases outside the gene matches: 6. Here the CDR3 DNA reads TGTGCCAGCAGCTGGGGGACAGGGAGTCCCTACGAGCAGTACTTC. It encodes CASSWGTGSPYEQYF. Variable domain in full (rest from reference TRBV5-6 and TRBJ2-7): DAGVTQSPTHLIKTRGQQVTLRCSPKSGHDTVSWYQQALGQGPQFIFQYYEEEERQRGNFPDRFSGHQFPNYSSELNVNALLLGDSALYLCASSWGTGSPYEQYFGPGTRLTVT.

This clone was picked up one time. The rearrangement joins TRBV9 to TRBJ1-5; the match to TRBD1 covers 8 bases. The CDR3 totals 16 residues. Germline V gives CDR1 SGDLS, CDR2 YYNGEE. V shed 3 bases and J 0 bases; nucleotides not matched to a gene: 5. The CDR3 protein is CASSEGTGFSNQPQHF. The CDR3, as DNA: TGTGCCAGCAGCGAGGGGACAGGATTTAGCAATCAGCCCCAGCATTTT.

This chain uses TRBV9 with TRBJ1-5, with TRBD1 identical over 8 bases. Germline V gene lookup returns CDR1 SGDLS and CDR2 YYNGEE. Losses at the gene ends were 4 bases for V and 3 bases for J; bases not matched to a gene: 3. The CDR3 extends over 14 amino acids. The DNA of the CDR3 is TGTGCCAGCAGCCGACAGGGGATCAATCAGCCCCAGCATTTT. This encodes CASSRQGINQPQHF.